This passage covers 10 T cell receptor beta chains from one sample sequenced in a study of identical twins. In TCRdb, the 5' RACE reads were re-called with MiXCR into one record per CDR3 protein. The table includes 550,000 to 700,000 distinct CDR3 sequences, 7.5% to 10% detected once. These same records also appear under a second study, on yellow fever vaccine responses in identical twins.

Sample: PBMCs. The receptor set was obtained from a woman aged 18-29 years in good health.

The CDR3 DNA sequence: TGTGCCAGCAGTTACTCAGGACTAGCGGCACAAGAGACCCAGTACTTC. It is translated as CASSYSGLAAQETQYF. The rearrangement links TRBV6-2 or TRBV6-3 to TRBJ2-5, with TRBD2 matching 10 bases. The CDR3 consists of 16 residues. Germline lookup yields CDR1 MNHEY and CDR2 SVGEGT. Unmatched junction bases numbered 3, after V lost 0 bases and J lost 2 bases.

This chain links TRBV27 with TRBJ2-1, with a tentative D call TRBD2 (5 bases). The CDR3 totals 15 residues. V was pared by 8 bases and J by 1 base, with 15 bases between. Germline CDR1 and CDR2: MNHEY and SMNVEV (reference sequence). The CDR3 nucleotides are TGTGCCAGCTCCCCCCCTAGCCGGTCCTACAATGAGCAGTTCTTC. It codes for CASSPPSRSYNEQFF.

The sample holds a few counts of this clonotype. This chain connects TRBV4-3 to TRBJ2-1; 10 bases agree with TRBD2. The CDR3 is 17 amino acids. V trimming: 0 bases; J trimming: 8 bases; junction bases outside the gene matches: 10. Per the germline V gene, CDR1 is LGHNA and CDR2 is YSLEER. CDR3 amino acids: CASSQEKSLAGADEQFF. The CDR3 DNA reads as TGCGCCAGCAGCCAAGAAAAATCGCTAGCGGGAGCTGATGAGCAGTTCTTC.

This clonotype was counted many times. The V and J genes are TRBV5-1 and TRBJ2-3; D is unresolved. Germline V lookup: CDR1 SGHRS, CDR2 YFSETQ. With 3 bases removed from V and 3 bases from J, the gap between germline ends came to 20 bases. CDR3 length: 17 amino acids. CDR3 sequence (DNA): TGCGCCAGCAGCTGGGCGATCTCGCAGCGTGGGACAGATACGCAGTATTTT. It is translated as CASSWAISQRGTDTQYF.

V usage is TRBV3-1 and J usage is TRBJ1-1; D not certain. V lost 1 base and J 3 bases, leaving 15 bases between the germline ends. Looked up from germline, CDR1 is LGHDT and CDR2 is YNNKEL (reference sequence). The CDR3 runs to 16 residues. The CDR3 reads CASSQGALWVDTEAFF. CDR3 coding DNA: TGTGCCAGCAGCCAAGGAGCCCTCTGGGTGGACACTGAAGCTTTCTTT.

This clonotype came up many times. This chain links TRBV24-1 with TRBJ2-1, with 11 bases that match TRBD2. The length of the CDR3 is 17 residues. With 4 bases clipped from V and 4 bases from J, the junction kept 8 bases outside the gene matches. Per the germline V gene, CDR1 is KGHDR and CDR2 is SFDVKD. CDR3 DNA sequence: TGTGCCACCAGTGACCCCTCCGGGACTAGCGGTTACAATGAGCAGTTCTTC. It specifies CATSDPSGTSGYNEQFF.

The rearrangement links TRBV6-1 to TRBJ2-7, with D perhaps matching TRBD2 (5 bases). Germline lookup yields CDR1 MNHNS and CDR2 SASEGT. Trimming left V 8 bases short and J 4 bases short, with 18 bases between. There are 14 residues in the CDR3. CDR3 protein: CASSRSGNTYEQYF. CDR3 sequence (DNA): TGTGCCAGCTCGAGAAGCGGTAATACTTACGAGCAGTACTTC.

As regards this clonotype: A read error may produce the germline difference seen at one junction end. The gene calls are TRBV5-1 and TRBJ2-3; 7 positions match TRBD1. The CDR3 runs 15 residues. Germline V lookup: CDR1 SGHRS, CDR2 YFSETQ. The CDR3 loop is CASSARDRPTYTQYF. The CDR3, as DNA: TGCGCCAGCAGCGCCCGGGACAGACCCACATATACGCAGTATTTT.

The gene calls are TRBV6-1 and TRBJ2-1; 10 nucleotides align to TRBD2. The V gene's germline CDR1 is MNHNS and CDR2 SASEGT. This CDR3 has 14 residues. J gave up 6 bases and V 10 bases, and 9 bases lay outside the gene matches. The CDR3 is CATDLAGGPNEQFF. In DNA, the CDR3 is TGTGCCACCGACTTAGCGGGAGGTCCCAATGAGCAGTTCTTC.

The chain recombines TRBV6-1 with TRBJ2-7, with TRBD1 matching 12 bases. The V gene's germline CDR1 is MNHNS and CDR2 SASEGT. J gave up 7 bases and V 5 bases, and 9 bases lay outside the gene matches. CDR3 length: 15 amino acids. For the CDR3, the DNA is TGTGCCAGCAGTATCCCGGGACAGGGGGCGCAAGAGCAGTACTTC. Its protein product is CASSIPGQGAQEQYF.